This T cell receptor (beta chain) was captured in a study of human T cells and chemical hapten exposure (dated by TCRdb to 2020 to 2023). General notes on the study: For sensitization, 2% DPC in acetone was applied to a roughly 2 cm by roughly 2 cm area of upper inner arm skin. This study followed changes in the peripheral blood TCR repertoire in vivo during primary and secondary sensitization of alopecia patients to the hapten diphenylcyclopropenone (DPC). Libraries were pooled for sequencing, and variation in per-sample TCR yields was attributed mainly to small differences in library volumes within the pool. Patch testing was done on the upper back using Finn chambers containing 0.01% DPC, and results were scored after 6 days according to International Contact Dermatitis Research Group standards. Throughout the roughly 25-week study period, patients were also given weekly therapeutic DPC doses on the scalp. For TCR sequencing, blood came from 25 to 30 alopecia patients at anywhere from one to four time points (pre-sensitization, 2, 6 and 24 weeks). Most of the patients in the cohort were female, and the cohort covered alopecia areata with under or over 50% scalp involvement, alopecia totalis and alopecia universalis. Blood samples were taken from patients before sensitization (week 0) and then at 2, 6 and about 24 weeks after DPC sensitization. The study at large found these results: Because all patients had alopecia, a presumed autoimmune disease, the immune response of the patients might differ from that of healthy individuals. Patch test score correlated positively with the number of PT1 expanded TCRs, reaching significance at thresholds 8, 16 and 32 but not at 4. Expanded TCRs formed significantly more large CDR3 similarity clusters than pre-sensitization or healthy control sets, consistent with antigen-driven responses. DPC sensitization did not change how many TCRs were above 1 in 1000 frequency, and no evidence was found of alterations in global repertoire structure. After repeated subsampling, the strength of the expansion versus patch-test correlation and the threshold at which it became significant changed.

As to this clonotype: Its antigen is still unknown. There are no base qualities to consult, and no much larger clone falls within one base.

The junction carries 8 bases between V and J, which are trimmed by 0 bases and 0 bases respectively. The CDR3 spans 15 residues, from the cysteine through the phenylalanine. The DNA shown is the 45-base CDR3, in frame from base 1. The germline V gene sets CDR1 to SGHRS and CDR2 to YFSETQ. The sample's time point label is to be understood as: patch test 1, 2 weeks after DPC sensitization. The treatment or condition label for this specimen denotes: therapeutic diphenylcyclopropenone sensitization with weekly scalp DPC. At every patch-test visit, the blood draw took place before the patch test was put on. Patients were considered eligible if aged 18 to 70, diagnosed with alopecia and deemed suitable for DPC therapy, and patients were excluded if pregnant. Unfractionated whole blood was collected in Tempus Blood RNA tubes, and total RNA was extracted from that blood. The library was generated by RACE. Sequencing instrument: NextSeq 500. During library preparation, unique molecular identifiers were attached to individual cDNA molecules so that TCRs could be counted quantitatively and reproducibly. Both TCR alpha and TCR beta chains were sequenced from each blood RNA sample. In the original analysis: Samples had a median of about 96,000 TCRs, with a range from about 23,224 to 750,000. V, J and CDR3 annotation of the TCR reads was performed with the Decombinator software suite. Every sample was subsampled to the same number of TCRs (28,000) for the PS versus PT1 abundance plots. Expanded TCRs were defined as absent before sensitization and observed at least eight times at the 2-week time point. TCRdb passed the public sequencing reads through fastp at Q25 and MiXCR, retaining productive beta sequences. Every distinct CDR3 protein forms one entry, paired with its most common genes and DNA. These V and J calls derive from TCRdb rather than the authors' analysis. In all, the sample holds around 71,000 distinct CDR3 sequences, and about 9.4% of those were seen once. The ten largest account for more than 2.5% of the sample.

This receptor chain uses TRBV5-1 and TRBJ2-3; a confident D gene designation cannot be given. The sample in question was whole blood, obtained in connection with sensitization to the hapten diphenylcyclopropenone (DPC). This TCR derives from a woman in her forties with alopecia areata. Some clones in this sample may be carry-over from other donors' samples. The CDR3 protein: CASSLDRSSTDTQYF. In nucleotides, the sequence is TGCGCCAGCAGCTTGGATCGGAGTAGCACAGATACGCAGTATTTT.